Following are 5 T cell receptor beta chains from one sample sequenced in a study of blood T cell repertoires in COVID-19. The table came from immunoSEQ multiplex PCR; TCRdb's copy has only in-frame clones and leaves some out. The profile covers fewer than 300,000 clones, with 91% appearing a single time and roughly 2.3% taken by the ten largest. The sequencing sample was made of peripheral blood. These receptors all come from a woman aged 25 to 39 with COVID-19, enrolled during active disease.

The rearrangement uses TRBV3-1 (or the pseudogene TRBV3-2) and TRBJ2-1; D gene unclear. This CDR3 spans 15 amino acids. Germline loops: CDR1 LGHDT, CDR2 YNNKEL (reference sequence). Trimming removed 0 bases at V and 1 base at J, with 7 bases between. The CDR3 region is CASSQDPNSYNEQFF. Written as DNA, the CDR3 is TGTGCCAGCAGCCAAGATCCAAATTCCTACAATGAGCAGTTCTTC.

V gene TRBV7-9 combines with J gene TRBJ2-3; a possible D gene is TRBD2 (6 bases). The CDR3 contains 13 residues. V was cut by 4 bases and J by 6 bases, with 11 bases left in between. Germline V gene lookup returns CDR1 SEHNR and CDR2 FQNEAQ (reference sequence). The CDR3 nucleotides are TGTGCCAGCAGCTGGAGGGCCGGTGATACGCAGTATTTT. Amino acid sequence: CASSWRAGDTQYF.

The rearrangement joins TRBV5-4 to TRBJ2-1; TRBD2 matches 12 bases. The CDR3 loop spans 17 amino acids. V shed 1 base, J shed 2 bases, and the junction held 4 bases outside the gene matches. The germline CDR1 and CDR2 sequences are SGHNT and YYREEE (reference sequence). CDR3 amino acids: CASSLPLAGGAYNEQFF. The CDR3 coding sequence is TGTGCCAGCAGCTTGCCACTAGCGGGAGGTGCCTACAATGAGCAGTTCTTC.

This clone was counted many times. The chain uses TRBV6-1 and TRBJ1-1; no definite D call. CDR1 is MNHNS and CDR2 is SASEGT in the germline V gene. The CDR3 runs to 14 residues. V was pared by 0 bases and J by 1 base, with 6 bases between. CDR3 residues: CASSEAGENTEAFF. The CDR3 bases are TGTGCCAGCAGTGAAGCAGGAGAGAACACTGAAGCTTTCTTT.

The table lists this clone with a count of one. This chain links TRBV7-8 with TRBJ1-1; 7 bases line up with TRBD1. V lost 5 bases and J lost 0; bases outside the gene matches: 6. Germline V lookup: CDR1 SGHVS, CDR2 FQNEAQ. This CDR3 contains 15 residues. The CDR3 DNA follows: TGTGCCAGCAGCCCTCAGACAGGGTTGAACACTGAAGCTTTCTTT. Translated, it gives CASSPQTGLNTEAFF.